These 30 T cell receptor beta chains came from one sample sequenced in a study of blood T cell repertoires in COVID-19. The assay was immunoSEQ multiplex PCR, and TCRdb's table has in-frame clones only and misses some. The sample has 350,000 to 450,000 clones, roughly 90% seen once. Sequenced sample: PBMCs or T cells enriched from blood (not recorded which). These receptors came from a woman in her late teens or twenties who had been exposed to COVID-19.

This rearrangement joins TRBV28 to TRBJ2-6, with a tentative D call TRBD1 (6 bases). The germline gives CDR1 MDHEN, CDR2 SYDVKM. V was pared by 7 bases and J by 0 bases, with 16 bases between. The CDR3 loop spans 17 amino acids. CDR3 residues: CASISPGQHSGANVLTF. Written as DNA, the CDR3 is TGTGCCAGCATCTCCCCTGGACAGCACTCTGGGGCCAACGTCCTGACTTTC.

The rearrangement joins TRBV4-1 to TRBJ2-3; 8 bases align to TRBD2. The V segment lost 0 bases and the J segment 4 bases; nucleotides outside the gene matches: 6. This CDR3 is 16 amino acids long. Germline V gene data show CDR1 as MGHRA and CDR2 as YSYEKL. As DNA, the CDR3 is TGCGCCAGCAGCCAAGATGGCGAGCGGGAGTCAGATACGCAGTATTTT. This translates into CASSQDGERESDTQYF.

The chain recombines TRBV6-5 with TRBJ1-2; possibly TRBD1 for D (6 bases). In germline, CDR1 is MNHEY, CDR2 SVGAGI. The CDR3 totals 14 residues. Trimming took off 5 bases at V and 8 bases at J, with 18 bases between the two ends. Here the CDR3 reads CASSTGYRVGGYTF. DNA of the CDR3: TGTGCCAGCAGTACCGGATACAGGGTCGGCGGCTACACCTTC.

CDR3 loop: CASSLGTSGRFSGELFF. CDR3 DNA: TGCGCCAGCAGCTTGGGGACTAGCGGGCGGTTCTCCGGGGAGCTGTTTTTT. V gene TRBV5-1 combines with J gene TRBJ2-2, with TRBD2 matching over 11 bases. The CDR3 has 17 residues. Germline lookup yields CDR1 SGHRS and CDR2 YFSETQ. V shed 0 bases, J shed 6 bases, and the junction held 7 bases outside the gene matches.

The genes are TRBV28 and TRBJ1-6, with D tentatively TRBD1 (5 bases). CDR3 length: 14 amino acids. CDR1 and CDR2 from the germline V gene are MDHEN and SYDVKM. V was pared by 3 bases and J by 6 bases, with 9 bases between. The DNA for the CDR3 is TGTGCCAGCAGTTTCCCCGGGGGTAATTCACCCCTCCACTTT. It is translated as CASSFPGGNSPLHF.

The J gene is TRBJ1-2, the V gene TRBV7-8; D remains ambiguous. The CDR3 is 13 residues long. Germline CDR1 is SGHVS and CDR2 is FQNEAQ. Trimming removed 6 bases at V and 2 bases at J, with 10 bases between. CDR3 region: CASRSRANYGYTF. DNA for the CDR3: TGTGCCAGCAGGTCGAGGGCCAACTATGGCTACACCTTC.

The chain uses TRBV9 and TRBJ2-7; TRBD1 aligns across 8 bases. Germline values: CDR1 SGDLS, CDR2 YYNGEE. The CDR3 has 14 residues. V lost 3 bases and J lost 3; bases outside the gene matches: 5. CDR3 sequence: CASSAGQAIYEQYF. DNA for the CDR3: TGTGCCAGCAGCGCGGGACAGGCCATCTACGAGCAGTACTTC.

This rearrangement joins TRBV2 to TRBJ1-1; D is perhaps TRBD1 (6 bases). The germline V and J ends were trimmed by 4 bases and 8 bases, with 17 bases remaining between them. Germline CDR1 reads SNHLY; CDR2 reads FYNNEI. This CDR3 comprises 14 residues. The DNA for the CDR3 is TGTGCCAGCAGTGTAGGCAGGGGCACTGTGGAAGCTTTCTTT. Translated: CASSVGRGTVEAFF.

The rearrangement uses TRBV9 and TRBJ2-3, with 11 bases lining up with TRBD1. CDR1 is SGDLS and CDR2 is YYNGEE in the germline V gene. The trim removed 4 bases at V and 3 bases at J, leaving 7 bases unmatched. The CDR3 sequence is 16 residues long. CDR3 sequence reads: CASSPRTGGVTDTQYF. The CDR3 region has the DNA TGTGCCAGCAGCCCGAGGACAGGGGGCGTTACAGATACGCAGTATTTT.

The rearrangement links TRBV11-2 to TRBJ1-1; a possible D gene is TRBD1 (5 bases). This CDR3 comprises 12 residues. CDR1 is SGHAT and CDR2 is FQNNGV in the germline V gene. Trimming cost V 5 bases and J 9 bases, with 13 bases left between them. CDR3 sequence: CASSLGGRQAFF. CDR3 nucleotide sequence: TGTGCCAGCAGCCTGGGGGGGAGGCAAGCTTTCTTT. Together with reference TRBV11-2 and TRBJ1-1, the CDR3 gives the full variable domain: EAGVAQSPRYKIIEKRQSVAFWCNPISGHATLYWYQQILGQGPKLLIQFQNNGVVDDSQLPKDRFSAERLKGVDSTLKIQPAKLEDSAVYLCASSLGGRQAFFGQGTRLTVV.

The V and J genes are TRBV7-2 and TRBJ2-3; no clear D. V lost 2 bases and J 2 bases, leaving 5 bases between the germline ends. The germline CDR1 and CDR2 sequences are SGHTA and FQGNSA. The CDR3 spans 13 residues. CDR3 amino acids: CASSLLITDTQYF. In DNA, the CDR3 is TGTGCCAGCAGCTTATTAATCACAGATACGCAGTATTTT. The whole variable domain, filled in from reference TRBV7-2 and TRBJ2-3, reads GAGVSQSPSNKVTEKGKDVELRCDPISGHTALYWYRQSLGQGLEFLIYFQGNSAPDKSGLPSDRFSAERTGGSVSTLTIQRTQQEDSAVYLCASSLLITDTQYFGPGTRLTVL.

The rearrangement uses TRBV5-1 and TRBJ2-5; 12 bases fit TRBD1. From germline, CDR1 is SGHRS and CDR2 YFSETQ. This CDR3 is built from 15 residues. Unmatched junction bases numbered 6, after V lost 4 bases and J lost 5 bases. CDR3 sequence (DNA): TGCGCCAGCAGCGCCGGGACAGGGGGCGCCGAGACCCAGTACTTC. Its protein product is CASSAGTGGAETQYF.

The rearrangement joins TRBV7-9 to TRBJ2-2; D perhaps matches TRBD1 (5 bases). This CDR3 comprises 15 residues. V dropped 5 bases and J dropped 0 bases, with 10 bases sitting between them. Germline V gene lookup returns CDR1 SEHNR and CDR2 FQNEAQ (reference sequence). The CDR3 sequence: CASSPPGTNTGELFF. In DNA, the CDR3 is TGTGCCAGCAGCCCCCCAGGGACGAACACCGGGGAGCTGTTTTTT.

V usage is TRBV4-3 and J usage is TRBJ1-3, with 9 bases that match TRBD1. J gave up 5 bases and V 4 bases, and 9 bases lay outside the gene matches. The germline V gene has CDR1 LGHNA and CDR2 YSLEER. CDR3 length: 16 residues. Here the CDR3 reads CASSRGTGYTRNTIYF. The CDR3 DNA is TGCGCCAGCAGCCGAGGGACAGGGTACACAAGAAACACCATATATTTT.

V gene TRBV5-5 combines with J gene TRBJ1-4, with D unclear. Germline assignment: CDR1 SGHKS and CDR2 YYEKEE (reference sequence). The CDR3 sequence is 14 residues long. V was cut by 7 bases and J by 0 bases, with 10 bases left in between. The CDR3 region is CASRAGTTNEKLFF. CDR3 DNA sequence: TGTGCCAGCCGGGCGGGCACAACTAATGAAAAACTGTTTTTT.

The rearrangement joins TRBV6-5 to TRBJ1-5, with 8 bases matching TRBD1. The CDR3 has 15 residues. Per germline, CDR1 MNHEY and CDR2 SVGAGI. V dropped 6 bases and J dropped 3; count of bases not matched to a gene: 7. The CDR3 coding sequence is TGTGCCAGCAGGCCGGACAGGGTCCCCAATCAGCCCCAGCATTTT. Translation: CASRPDRVPNQPQHF.

J is TRBJ2-7 and V is TRBV7-2; maybe TRBD2 (5 bases). Trimming cost V 2 bases and J 0 bases, with 11 bases left between them. This CDR3 contains 15 residues. Germline CDR1 SGHTA, CDR2 FQGNSA. The CDR3 loop is CASSLSGGFSYEQYF. CDR3 nucleotides: TGTGCCAGCAGCTTAAGCGGTGGATTCTCCTACGAGCAGTACTTC.

This clone was seen only once. The rearrangement uses TRBV3-1 (or the pseudogene TRBV3-2) and TRBJ2-1; 7 positions match TRBD1. This CDR3 is built from 13 residues. Germline V gene sequence: CDR1 LGHDT, CDR2 YNNKEL (reference sequence). Trimming removed 2 bases from V and 7 bases from J; junction bases left unmatched: 2. CDR3 residues: CASSQIQGNEQFF. The CDR3 nucleotides read TGTGCCAGCAGCCAAATACAGGGGAATGAGCAGTTCTTC.

The rearrangement uses TRBV10-1 and TRBJ2-3; 10 bases map to TRBD2. The J segment lost 6 bases and the V segment lost 10 bases, leaving 10 bases of the junction unmatched. The length of the CDR3 is 14 residues. Germline-derived CDR1 and CDR2 are WNHNN and SYGVQD (reference sequence). The CDR3 bases are TGCGCCACCCGGACTAGCGGCCCCGGGGATACGCAGTATTTT. Its protein product is CATRTSGPGDTQYF.

This chain connects TRBV4-3 to TRBJ1-6; TRBD1 matches 7 bases. This CDR3 is 16 amino acids long. CDR1 and CDR2 (germline): LGHNA, YSLEER. With 0 bases clipped from V and 9 bases from J, the junction kept 8 bases outside the gene matches. The CDR3, as DNA: TGCGCCAGCAGCCAAGATAACATAGGGGGCGGTTCACCCCTCCACTTT. It specifies CASSQDNIGGGSPLHF.

The V gene is TRBV28, the J gene TRBJ1-2, with TRBD1 identical over 8 bases. The germline CDR1 and CDR2 sequences are MDHEN and SYDVKM. V trimming: 6 bases; J trimming: 7 bases; junction bases outside the gene matches: 13. CDR3 length equals 15 residues. The CDR3, as DNA: TGTGCCAGCAGCCCCCCCGGCAGGGGGCTGGGTGGCTACACCTTC. It specifies CASSPPGRGLGGYTF.

V usage is TRBV28 and J usage is TRBJ1-6, with TRBD1 as a possible D gene (6 bases). The CDR3 sequence is 15 residues long. Trimming took 3 bases from V and 7 from J, leaving 13 bases between them. Germline CDR1 MDHEN, CDR2 SYDVKM. CDR3 region: CASSLRGALNSPLHF. For the CDR3, the DNA is TGTGCCAGCAGTTTGCGGGGGGCGCTAAATTCACCCCTCCACTTT.

This rearrangement joins TRBV18 to TRBJ1-5, with TRBD1 matching over 8 bases. V gave up 2 bases and J gave up 6 bases; unmatched junction bases: 9. Per the germline V gene, CDR1 is KGHSH and CDR2 is LQKENI. This CDR3 is built from 16 residues. The chain's CDR3 is CASSPWAGGDAQPQHF. CDR3 bases: TGTGCCAGCTCACCATGGGCAGGGGGCGATGCTCAGCCCCAGCATTTT.

The chain has TRBV9 and TRBJ2-2, with TRBD1 as a possible D gene (5 bases). V was trimmed by 3 bases and J by 2 bases, leaving 14 bases between them. CDR3 length: 16 amino acids. The germline V gene has CDR1 SGDLS and CDR2 YYNGEE. The CDR3 region is CASSGPNRGNTGELFF. CDR3 nucleotides: TGTGCCAGCAGCGGACCGAATAGGGGAAACACCGGGGAGCTGTTTTTT.

The genes are TRBV4-1 and TRBJ1-4, with 8 positions matching TRBD1. CDR1 MGHRA and CDR2 YSYEKL come from the germline V gene. The ends lost 1 base at V and 5 bases at J; junction bases unmatched: 9. The CDR3 is 17 amino acids. The CDR3 loop reads CASSQVDVGQENEKLFF. The CDR3 DNA reads as TGCGCCAGCAGCCAAGTCGATGTGGGACAGGAGAATGAAAAACTGTTTTTT.

This clone was counted a single time. This sequence joins TRBV14 and TRBJ2-1; 9 nucleotides agree with TRBD2. V gave up 1 base and J gave up 1 base; unmatched junction bases: 5. Germline CDR1 and CDR2: SGHDN and FVKESK. The CDR3 runs 17 residues. Here the CDR3 reads CASSQVGLAGSYNEQFF. The CDR3 DNA follows: TGTGCCAGCAGCCAAGTCGGGCTAGCGGGATCCTACAATGAGCAGTTCTTC.

The CDR3 loop is CASSLPGTIYEQYF. The CDR3 DNA sequence: TGTGCCAGCAGTCTCCCCGGGACTATCTACGAGCAGTACTTC. The rearrangement links TRBV27 to TRBJ2-7, with 7 bases matching TRBD2. Germline V CDR1 and CDR2: MNHEY, SMNVEV (reference sequence). The J segment lost 3 bases and the V segment lost 5 bases, leaving 7 bases of the junction unmatched. The CDR3 totals 14 residues.

Only one count was recorded for this clone. V and J are TRBV2 and TRBJ2-7; 7 bases match TRBD1. This CDR3 is built from 13 residues. V lost 8 bases and J lost 3; bases outside the gene matches: 7. CDR1 and CDR2 (germline): SNHLY, FYNNEI. In DNA, the CDR3 is TGTGCCAGCCAGGGGACAGCCAGCTACGAGCAGTACTTC. Residues: CASQGTASYEQYF.

Only one count was recorded for this clone. This chain uses TRBV3-1 (or the pseudogene TRBV3-2) with TRBJ2-3, with 7 bases fitting TRBD2. This CDR3 contains 14 residues. V was pared by 10 bases and J by 11 bases, with 18 bases of the junction left unmatched. The germline V gene encodes CDR1 LGHDT and CDR2 YNNKEL (reference sequence). CDR3 nucleotides: TGTGCCACCAGGCCGGCGGGAGTAATTCTCCGGCAGTATTTT. Residues: CATRPAGVILRQYF.

The chain has TRBV3-1 (or the pseudogene TRBV3-2) and TRBJ2-2; TRBD2 matches 12 bases. V shed 4 bases and J 6 bases; nucleotides not matched to a gene: 3. This CDR3 has 15 amino acids. The germline V gene has CDR1 LGHDT and CDR2 YNNKEL (reference sequence). CDR3 nucleotides: TGTGCCAGCAGCCGGACTAGCGGGATGGCCGGGGAGCTGTTTTTT. Translation gives CASSRTSGMAGELFF.